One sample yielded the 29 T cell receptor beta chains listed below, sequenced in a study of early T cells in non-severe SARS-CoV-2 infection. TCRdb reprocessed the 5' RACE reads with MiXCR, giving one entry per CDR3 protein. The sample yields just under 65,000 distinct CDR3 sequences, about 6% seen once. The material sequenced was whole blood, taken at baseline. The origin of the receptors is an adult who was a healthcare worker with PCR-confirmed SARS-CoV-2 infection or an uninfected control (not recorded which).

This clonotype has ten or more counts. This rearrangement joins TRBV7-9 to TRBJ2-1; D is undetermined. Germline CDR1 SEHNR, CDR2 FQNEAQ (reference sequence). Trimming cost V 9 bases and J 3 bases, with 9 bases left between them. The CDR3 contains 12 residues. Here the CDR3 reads CASQSSYNEQFF. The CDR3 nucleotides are TGTGCCAGTCAAAGTAGCTACAATGAGCAGTTCTTC. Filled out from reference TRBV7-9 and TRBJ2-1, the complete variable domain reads DTGVSQNPRHKITKRGQNVTFRCDPISEHNRLYWYRQTLGQGPEFLTYFQNEAQLEKSRLLSDRFSAERPKGSFSTLEIQRTEQGDSAMYLCASQSSYNEQFFGPGTRLTVL.

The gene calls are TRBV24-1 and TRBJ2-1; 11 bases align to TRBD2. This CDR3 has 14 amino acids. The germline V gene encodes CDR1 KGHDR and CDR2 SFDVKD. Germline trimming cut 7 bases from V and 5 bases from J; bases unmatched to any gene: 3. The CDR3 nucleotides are TGTGCCACCAGACTAGCGGGAGACCACAATGAGCAGTTCTTC. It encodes CATRLAGDHNEQFF.

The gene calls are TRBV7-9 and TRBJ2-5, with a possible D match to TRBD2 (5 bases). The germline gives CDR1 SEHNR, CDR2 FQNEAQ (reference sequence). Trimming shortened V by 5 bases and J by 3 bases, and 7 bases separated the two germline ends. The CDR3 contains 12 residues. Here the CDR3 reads CASSAEEETQYF. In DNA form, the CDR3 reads TGTGCCAGCAGCGCGGAGGAAGAGACCCAGTACTTC. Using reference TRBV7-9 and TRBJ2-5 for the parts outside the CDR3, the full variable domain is DTGVSQNPRHKITKRGQNVTFRCDPISEHNRLYWYRQTLGQGPEFLTYFQNEAQLEKSRLLSDRFSAERPKGSFSTLEIQRTEQGDSAMYLCASSAEEETQYFGPGTRLLVL.

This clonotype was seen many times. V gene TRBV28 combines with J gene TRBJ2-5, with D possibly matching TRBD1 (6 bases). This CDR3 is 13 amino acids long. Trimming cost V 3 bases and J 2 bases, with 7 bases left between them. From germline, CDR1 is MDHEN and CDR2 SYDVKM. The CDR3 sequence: CASSLDRQETQYF. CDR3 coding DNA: TGTGCCAGCAGTTTGGACAGACAAGAGACCCAGTACTTC.

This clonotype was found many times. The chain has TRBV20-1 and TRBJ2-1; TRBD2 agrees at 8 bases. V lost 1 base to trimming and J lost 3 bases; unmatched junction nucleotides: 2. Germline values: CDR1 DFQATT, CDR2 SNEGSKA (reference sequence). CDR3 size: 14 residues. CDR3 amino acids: CSARVAGYYNEQFF. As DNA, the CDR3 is TGCAGTGCTAGAGTAGCGGGATACTACAATGAGCAGTTCTTC.

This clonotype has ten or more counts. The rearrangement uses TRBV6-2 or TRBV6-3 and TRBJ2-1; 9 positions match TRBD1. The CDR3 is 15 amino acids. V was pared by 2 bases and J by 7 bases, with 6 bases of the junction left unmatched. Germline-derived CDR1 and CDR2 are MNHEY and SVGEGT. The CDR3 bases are TGTGCCAGCAGTTACGGACAGGGGTTTGTGAATGAGCAGTTCTTC. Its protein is CASSYGQGFVNEQFF.

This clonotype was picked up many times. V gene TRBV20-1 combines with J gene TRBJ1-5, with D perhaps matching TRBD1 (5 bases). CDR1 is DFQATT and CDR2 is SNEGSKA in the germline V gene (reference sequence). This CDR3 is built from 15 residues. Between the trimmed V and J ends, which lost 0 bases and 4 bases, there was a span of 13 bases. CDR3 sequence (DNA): TGCAGTGCTAGAGATCTCGGGCAGGGTAATCAGCCCCAGCATTTT. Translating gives CSARDLGQGNQPQHF.

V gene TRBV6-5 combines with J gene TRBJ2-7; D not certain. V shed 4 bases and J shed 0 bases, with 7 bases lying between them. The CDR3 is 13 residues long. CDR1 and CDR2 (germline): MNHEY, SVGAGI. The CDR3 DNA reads TGTGCCAGCAGTTCGCCCAGCTCCTACGAGCAGTACTTC. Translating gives CASSSPSSYEQYF.

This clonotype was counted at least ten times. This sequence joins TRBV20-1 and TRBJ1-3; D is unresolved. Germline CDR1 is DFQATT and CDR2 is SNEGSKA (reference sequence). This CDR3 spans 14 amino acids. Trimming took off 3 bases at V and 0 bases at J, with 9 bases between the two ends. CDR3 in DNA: TGCAGTGCTAGCACGGGCAACTCTGGAAACACCATATATTTT. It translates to CSASTGNSGNTIYF.

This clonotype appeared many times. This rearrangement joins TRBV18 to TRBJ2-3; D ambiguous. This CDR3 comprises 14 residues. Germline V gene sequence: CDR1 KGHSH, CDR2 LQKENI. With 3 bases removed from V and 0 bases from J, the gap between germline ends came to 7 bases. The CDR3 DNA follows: TGTGCCAGCTCACCCTTCACTAGCACAGATACGCAGTATTTT. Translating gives CASSPFTSTDTQYF.

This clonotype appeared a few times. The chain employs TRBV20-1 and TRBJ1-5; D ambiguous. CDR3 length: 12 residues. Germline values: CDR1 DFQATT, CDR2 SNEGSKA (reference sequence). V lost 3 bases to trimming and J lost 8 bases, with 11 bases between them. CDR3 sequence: CSASRWSEPQHF. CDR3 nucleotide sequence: TGCAGTGCTAGCCGCTGGTCAGAGCCCCAGCATTTT.

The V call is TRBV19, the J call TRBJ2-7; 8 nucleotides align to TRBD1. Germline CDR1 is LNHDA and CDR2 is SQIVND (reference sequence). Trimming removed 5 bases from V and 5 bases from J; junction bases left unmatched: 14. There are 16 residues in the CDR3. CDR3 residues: CASSPPPWTGNHEQYF. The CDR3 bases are TGTGCCAGTAGTCCCCCCCCTTGGACAGGGAACCACGAGCAGTACTTC. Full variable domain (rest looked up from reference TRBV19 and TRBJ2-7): DGGITQSPKYLFRKEGQNVTLSCEQNLNHDAMYWYRQDPGQGLRLIYYSQIVNDFQKGDIAEGYSVSREKKESFPLTVTSAQKNPTAFYLCASSPPPWTGNHEQYFGPGTRLTVT.

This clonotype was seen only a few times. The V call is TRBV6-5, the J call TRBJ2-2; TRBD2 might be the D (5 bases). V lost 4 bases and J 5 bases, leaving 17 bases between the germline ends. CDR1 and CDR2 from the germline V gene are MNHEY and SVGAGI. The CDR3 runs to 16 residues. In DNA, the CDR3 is TGTGCCAGCAGTTCCCCGGCGGCCGGGGTAACCGGGGAGCTGTTTTTT. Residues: CASSSPAAGVTGELFF.

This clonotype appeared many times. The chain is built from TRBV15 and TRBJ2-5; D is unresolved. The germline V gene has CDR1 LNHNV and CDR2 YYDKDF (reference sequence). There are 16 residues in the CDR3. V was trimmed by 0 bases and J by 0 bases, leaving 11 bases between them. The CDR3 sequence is CATSRDPQTYQETQYF. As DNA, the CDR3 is TGTGCCACCAGCAGAGACCCCCAGACGTACCAAGAGACCCAGTACTTC. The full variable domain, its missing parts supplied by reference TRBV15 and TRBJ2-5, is DAMVIQNPRYQVTQFGKPVTLSCSQTLNHNVMYWYQQKSSQAPKLLFHYYDKDFNNEADTPDNFQSRRPNTSFCFLDIRSPGLGDTAMYLCATSRDPQTYQETQYFGPGTRLLVL.

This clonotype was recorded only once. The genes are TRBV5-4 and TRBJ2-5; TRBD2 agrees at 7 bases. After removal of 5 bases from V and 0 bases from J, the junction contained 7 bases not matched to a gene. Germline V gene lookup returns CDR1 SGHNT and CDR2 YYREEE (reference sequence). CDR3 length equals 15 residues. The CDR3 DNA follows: TGTGCCAGCAGATACCAGCGGGACTACCAAGAGACCCAGTACTTC. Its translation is CASRYQRDYQETQYF.

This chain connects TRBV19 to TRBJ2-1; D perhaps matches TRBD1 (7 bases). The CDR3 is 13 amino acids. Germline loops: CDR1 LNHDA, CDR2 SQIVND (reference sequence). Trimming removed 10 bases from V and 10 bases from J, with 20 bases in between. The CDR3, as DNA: TGTGCCACCCAGGAGGGACAGTCCATAGAGCAGTTCTTC. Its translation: CATQEGQSIEQFF.

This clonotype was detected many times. The CDR3 nucleotides are TGTGCCAGCAGCTTAGGACCCGCGGGAGGGCTCGGCTCCTACGAGCAGTACTTC. Translation: CASSLGPAGGLGSYEQYF. The chain links TRBV7-2 to TRBJ2-7; 9 bases line up with TRBD2. V lost 1 base to trimming and J lost 0 bases; unmatched junction nucleotides: 10. CDR3 length: 18 amino acids. CDR1 is SGHTA, CDR2 FQGNSA, per germline.

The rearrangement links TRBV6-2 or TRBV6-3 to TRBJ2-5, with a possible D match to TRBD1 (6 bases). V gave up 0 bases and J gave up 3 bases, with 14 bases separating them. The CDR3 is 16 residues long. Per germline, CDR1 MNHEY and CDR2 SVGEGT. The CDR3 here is CASSYSPGKGEETQYF. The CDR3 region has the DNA TGTGCCAGCAGTTACTCTCCCGGGAAGGGGGAAGAGACCCAGTACTTC.

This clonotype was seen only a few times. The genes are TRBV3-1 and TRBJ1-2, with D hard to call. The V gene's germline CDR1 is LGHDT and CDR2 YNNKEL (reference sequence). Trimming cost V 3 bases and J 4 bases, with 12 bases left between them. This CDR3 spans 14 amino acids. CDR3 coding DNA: TGTGCCAGCAGCCATAGGAGGATCGGCTATGGCTACACCTTC. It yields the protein CASSHRRIGYGYTF.

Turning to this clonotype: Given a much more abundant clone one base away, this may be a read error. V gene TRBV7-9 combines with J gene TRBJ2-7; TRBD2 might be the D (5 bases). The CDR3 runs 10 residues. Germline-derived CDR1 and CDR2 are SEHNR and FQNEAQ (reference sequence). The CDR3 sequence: CANSGYEQYF. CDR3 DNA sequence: TGTGCCAACAGCGGCTACGAGCAGTACTTC.

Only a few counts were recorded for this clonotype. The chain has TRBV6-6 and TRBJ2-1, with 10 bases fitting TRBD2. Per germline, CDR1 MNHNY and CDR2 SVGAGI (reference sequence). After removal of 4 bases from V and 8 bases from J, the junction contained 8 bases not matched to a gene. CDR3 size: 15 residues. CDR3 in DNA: TGTGCCAGCAGTTTCTCTAGCGGGAGTCGGGATGAGCAGTTCTTC. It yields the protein CASSFSSGSRDEQFF.

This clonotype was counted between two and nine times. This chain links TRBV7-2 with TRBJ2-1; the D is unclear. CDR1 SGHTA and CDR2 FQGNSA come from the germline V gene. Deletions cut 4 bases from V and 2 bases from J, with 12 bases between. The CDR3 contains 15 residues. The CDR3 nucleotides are TGTGCCAGCAGCTCTTTTAGTGGGGCCTACAATGAGCAGTTCTTC. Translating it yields CASSSFSGAYNEQFF. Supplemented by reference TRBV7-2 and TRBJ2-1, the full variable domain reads GAGVSQSPSNKVTEKGKDVELRCDPISGHTALYWYRQSLGQGLEFLIYFQGNSAPDKSGLPSDRFSAERTGGSVSTLTIQRTQQEDSAVYLCASSSFSGAYNEQFFGPGTRLTVL.

The CDR3 coding sequence is TGTGCCAGCAGTTACGGCGGGTACTCATCCTCCCTGGGGGCCAACGTCCTGACTTTC. Translation: CASSYGGYSSSLGANVLTF. The chain carries TRBV6-5 and TRBJ2-6, with a tentative D call TRBD2 (5 bases). Germline lookup yields CDR1 MNHEY and CDR2 SVGAGI. This CDR3 is built from 19 residues. V was cut by 2 bases and J by 4 bases, with 21 bases left in between.

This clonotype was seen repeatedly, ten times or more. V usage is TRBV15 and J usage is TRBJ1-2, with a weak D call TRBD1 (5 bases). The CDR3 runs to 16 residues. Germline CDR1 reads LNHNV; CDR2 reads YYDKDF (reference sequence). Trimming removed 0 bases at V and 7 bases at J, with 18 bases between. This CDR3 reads CATSRDLNSREGGYTF. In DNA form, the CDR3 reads TGTGCCACCAGCAGAGATCTCAATTCCAGGGAGGGTGGCTACACCTTC.

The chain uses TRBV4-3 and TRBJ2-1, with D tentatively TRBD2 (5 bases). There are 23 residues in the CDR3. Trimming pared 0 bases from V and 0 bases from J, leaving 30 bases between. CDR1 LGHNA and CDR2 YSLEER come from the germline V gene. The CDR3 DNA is TGCGCCAGCAGCCAAGACATTTTTTCGACTATTTTTCCGGGCCGAGGCTCCTACAATGAGCAGTTCTTC. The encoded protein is CASSQDIFSTIFPGRGSYNEQFF.

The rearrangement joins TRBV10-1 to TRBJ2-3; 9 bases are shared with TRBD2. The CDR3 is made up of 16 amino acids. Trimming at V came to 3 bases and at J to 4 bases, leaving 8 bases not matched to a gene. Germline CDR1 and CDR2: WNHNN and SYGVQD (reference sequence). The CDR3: CASSERLAGVADTQYF. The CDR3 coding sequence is TGCGCCAGCAGTGAAAGGTTAGCGGGAGTTGCAGATACGCAGTATTTT.

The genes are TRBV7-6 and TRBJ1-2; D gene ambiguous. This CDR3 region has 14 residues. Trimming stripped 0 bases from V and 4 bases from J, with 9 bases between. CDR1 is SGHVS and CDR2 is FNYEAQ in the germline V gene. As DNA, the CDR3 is TGTGCCAGCAGCTTAGCGGCAGCGGGCTATGGCTACACCTTC. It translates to CASSLAAAGYGYTF.

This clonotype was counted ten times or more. The CDR3 sequence is CAIGRADTQYF. Here the CDR3 DNA reads TGTGCCATTGGAAGAGCAGATACGCAGTATTTT. The gene calls are TRBV10-3 and TRBJ2-3, with D uncertain. This CDR3 has 11 residues. Germline-derived CDR1 and CDR2 are ENHRY and SYGVKD. Trimming cost V 9 bases and J 4 bases, with 8 bases left between them.

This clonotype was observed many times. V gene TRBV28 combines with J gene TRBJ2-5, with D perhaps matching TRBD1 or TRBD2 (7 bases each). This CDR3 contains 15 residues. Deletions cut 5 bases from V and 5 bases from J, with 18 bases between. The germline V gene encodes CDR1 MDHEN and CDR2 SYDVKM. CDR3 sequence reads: CASSRSGGGGETQYF. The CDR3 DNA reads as TGTGCCAGCAGTCGTTCAGGGGGAGGGGGTGAGACCCAGTACTTC.